This T cell receptor beta chain was sequenced in a study of technical replicates of blood from several donors. The data were produced by immunoSEQ multiplex PCR, yet TCRdb's version contains in-frame clones alone and is incomplete. The sample consists of about 85,000 clones, less than 95% of them appearing once. Trimming left V 10 bases short and J 8 bases short, with 20 bases between. Germline-derived CDR1 and CDR2 are MDHEN and SYDVKM. The CDR3 spans 14 residues. The chain employs TRBV28 and TRBJ1-4, with D possibly being TRBD1 (6 bases). The sample was T cells isolated from PBMCs. The sequence was obtained from a human donor in good health. The CDR3 bases are TGTGCCACCAGGTCACAGGGTAGTAACGAAAAACTGTTTTTT. It is translated as CATRSQGSNEKLFF.